The 18 T cell receptor beta chains given below trace back to one sample, sequenced in a study of blood T cell repertoires in COVID-19. The method was immunoSEQ multiplex PCR; TCRdb's version includes in-frame clones alone and lacks a portion of them. The sample has 200,000 to 250,000 clones; roughly 80% are singletons. The sequenced material came from peripheral blood. Receptors originate from a woman between 18 and 29 years old with acute or convalescent COVID-19.

The V gene is TRBV19, the J gene TRBJ1-2, with a weak D call TRBD1 (6 bases). Germline V gives CDR1 LNHDA, CDR2 SQIVND (reference sequence). CDR3 length: 14 amino acids. Trimming pared 3 bases from V and 4 bases from J, leaving 12 bases between. DNA for the CDR3: TGTGCCAGTAGTATCTATGGCAGGGGCTATGGCTACACCTTC. This codes for CASSIYGRGYGYTF.

This chain links TRBV10-1 with TRBJ1-6; the D gene is possibly TRBD1 (6 bases). V gave up 8 bases and J gave up 5 bases, with 16 bases separating them. The CDR3 loop spans 15 amino acids. Germline CDR1 is WNHNN and CDR2 is SYGVQD (reference sequence). The CDR3 protein is CASGGHARHNSPLHF. The CDR3 DNA is TGCGCCAGCGGGGGACACGCCAGACATAATTCACCCCTCCACTTT.

V usage is TRBV6-2 or TRBV6-3 and J usage is TRBJ1-2; D unresolved. The CDR3 is 16 residues long. Germline V gene data show CDR1 as MNHEY and CDR2 as SVGEGT. Trimming cost V 6 bases and J 0 bases, with 17 bases left between them. CDR3: CASSRGGRVANYGYTF. The CDR3 bases are TGTGCCAGCAGCCGCGGAGGGCGAGTAGCTAACTATGGCTACACCTTC.

The gene calls are TRBV3-1 (or the pseudogene TRBV3-2) and TRBJ1-5; 7 bases are a match to TRBD1. Unmatched junction bases numbered 4, after V lost 1 base and J lost 4 bases. The CDR3 contains 15 residues. CDR1 LGHDT and CDR2 YNNKEL come from the germline V gene (reference sequence). The CDR3 coding sequence is TGTGCCAGCAGCCAAGCGGGACAGCTTAATCAGCCCCAGCATTTT. This encodes CASSQAGQLNQPQHF.

The chain is built from TRBV7-8 and TRBJ2-7, with D possibly TRBD2 on 5 matching bases. CDR1 is SGHVS and CDR2 is FQNEAQ in the germline V gene. V lost 3 bases and J 2 bases, leaving 8 bases between the germline ends. The CDR3 sequence is 13 residues long. The CDR3 loop reads CASSLGAPYEQYF. The CDR3 DNA sequence: TGTGCCAGCAGCTTGGGAGCCCCCTACGAGCAGTACTTC.

The chain recombines TRBV7-3 with TRBJ1-1; tentatively, D is TRBD1 (6 bases). CDR3 size: 14 residues. Germline V lookup: CDR1 SGHTA, CDR2 FQGTGA. V was trimmed by 5 bases and J by 7 bases, leaving 17 bases between them. In DNA form, the CDR3 reads TGTGCCAGCAGCATAGACCCTTACAGGGATGAAGCTTTCTTT. The encoded protein is CASSIDPYRDEAFF. The full variable domain, completed using reference TRBV7-3 and TRBJ1-1, is GAGVSQTPSNKVTEKGKYVELRCDPISGHTALYWYRQSLGQGPEFLIYFQGTGAADDSGLPNDRFFAVRPEGSVSTLKIQRTERGDSAVYLCASSIDPYRDEAFFGQGTRLTVV.

This chain joins TRBV18 and TRBJ2-5; 9 bases match TRBD1. The V gene's germline CDR1 is KGHSH and CDR2 LQKENI. J gave up 1 base and V 5 bases, and 2 bases lay outside the gene matches. The CDR3 sequence is 14 residues long. CDR3 in DNA: TGTGCCAGCTCAGAGGACAGGGGCCAAGAGACCCAGTACTTC. It specifies CASSEDRGQETQYF. Drawing the rest from reference TRBV18 and TRBJ2-5, the complete variable domain is NAGVMQNPRHLVRRRGQEARLRCSPMKGHSHVYWYRQLPEEGLKFMVYLQKENIIDESGMPKERFSAEFPKEGPSILRIQQVVRGDSAAYFCASSEDRGQETQYFGPGTRLLVL.

The chain joins TRBV28 to TRBJ2-7; D possibly corresponds to TRBD1 (6 bases). The length of the CDR3 is 14 residues. Trimming removed 3 bases at V and 4 bases at J, with 13 bases between. CDR1 is MDHEN, CDR2 SYDVKM, per germline. The CDR3 region is CASSLVTGRYEQYF. The CDR3 coding sequence is TGTGCCAGCAGTTTGGTAACAGGGCGGTACGAGCAGTACTTC.

This clone was observed once. The CDR3, as DNA: TGTGCCAGCAGTCCGAATAATTCTGGGGGGAATCAGCCCCAGCATTTT. It specifies CASSPNNSGGNQPQHF. V and J are TRBV6-2 or TRBV6-3 and TRBJ1-5; weak D call: TRBD1 (5 bases). The V and J ends lost 5 bases and 4 bases respectively, with 18 bases between them. Germline values: CDR1 MNHEY, CDR2 SVGEGT. The CDR3 length is 16 residues.

The chain joins TRBV7-6 to TRBJ2-2; no definite D call. Germline CDR1 reads SGHVS; CDR2 reads FNYEAQ. V was pared by 2 bases and J by 1 base, with 8 bases between. This CDR3 is 15 amino acids long. The CDR3 nucleotides are TGTGCCAGCAGCTTAAGCCACAGGAACACCGGGGAGCTGTTTTTT. Amino acids: CASSLSHRNTGELFF.

The chain combines TRBV7-2 with TRBJ2-1; TRBD2 matches 11 bases. The CDR3 contains 15 residues. The V gene end was trimmed by 5 bases and the J gene end by 10 bases; junction bases not matched to a gene: 10. Germline CDR1 and CDR2: SGHTA and FQGNSA. DNA for the CDR3: TGTGCCAGCAGCCCATGGGTAGCGGGAGGGCACGAGCAGTTCTTC. Translated: CASSPWVAGGHEQFF.

J is TRBJ1-1 and V is TRBV5-1; D might be TRBD1 (5 bases). CDR1 is SGHRS and CDR2 is YFSETQ in the germline V gene. Trimming shortened V by 4 bases and J by 8 bases, and 12 bases separated the two germline ends. The CDR3 covers 12 residues. DNA of the CDR3: TGCGCCAGCAGCATCAGTGGGGCCGAAGCTTTCTTT. Its translation: CASSISGAEAFF. The whole variable domain, filled in from reference TRBV5-1 and TRBJ1-1, reads KAGVTQTPRYLIKTRGQQVTLSCSPISGHRSVSWYQQTPGQGLQFLFEYFSETQRNKGNFPGRFSGRQFSNSRSEMNVSTLELGDSALYLCASSISGAEAFFGQGTRLTVV.

The rearrangement links TRBV5-1 to TRBJ2-1, with D possibly TRBD1 on 6 matching bases. Germline-derived CDR1 and CDR2 are SGHRS and YFSETQ. The CDR3 consists of 15 residues. The V end lost 4 bases, the J end lost 4 bases, and 15 bases lay between the germline ends. CDR3 nucleotide sequence: TGCGCCAGCAGCCCCCAGCAGGGGCTTTACAATGAGCAGTTCTTC. The encoded protein is CASSPQQGLYNEQFF.

This clone appeared a single time. The chain couples TRBV3-1 (or the pseudogene TRBV3-2) to TRBJ2-7; D is possibly TRBD2 (6 bases). The CDR3 spans 14 residues. The germline gives CDR1 LGHDT, CDR2 YNNKEL (reference sequence). The ends were cut back, 4 bases at V and 3 bases at J, with 13 bases in the middle. In DNA, the CDR3 is TGTGCCAGCAGCCGACAAATGACTAGCTACGAGCAGTACTTC. Its translation is CASSRQMTSYEQYF.

The chain carries TRBV28 and TRBJ2-2, with 8 nucleotides matching TRBD1. In germline, CDR1 is MDHEN, CDR2 SYDVKM. The CDR3 covers 16 residues. Germline trimming cut 6 bases from V and 0 bases from J; bases unmatched to any gene: 6. The CDR3 nucleotides read TGTGCCAGCAGGCGCGGGACAGGACCGAACACCGGGGAGCTGTTTTTT. Translated, it gives CASRRGTGPNTGELFF.

The table lists this clone with a few counts. The chain couples TRBV13 to TRBJ2-7, with a possible D match to TRBD2 (5 bases). CDR3 length: 13 amino acids. V dropped 4 bases and J dropped 5 bases, with 12 bases sitting between them. The germline gives CDR1 PRHDT, CDR2 FYEKMQ (reference sequence). CDR3 nucleotide sequence: TGTGCCAGCAGCTCTACTAGGCTCCACGAGCAGTACTTC. Protein sequence: CASSSTRLHEQYF.

The chain recombines TRBV30 with TRBJ1-1; no firm D call. The CDR3 is 10 residues long. Trimming took 4 bases from V and 7 from J, leaving 7 bases between them. The germline V gene has CDR1 GTSNPN and CDR2 SVGIG (reference sequence). CDR3 coding DNA: TGTGCCTGGAAGGAGATTGAAGCTTTCTTT. Protein sequence: CAWKEIEAFF. Full variable domain (missing parts from reference TRBV30 and TRBJ1-1): SQTIHQWPATLVQPVGSPLSLECTVEGTSNPNLYWYRQAAGRGLQLLFYSVGIGQISSEVPQNLSASRPQDRQFILSSKKLLLSDSGFYLCAWKEIEAFFGQGTRLTVV.

The genes are TRBV6-2 or TRBV6-3 and TRBJ2-1; D possibly corresponds to TRBD1 (6 bases). The CDR3 totals 14 residues. V shed 0 bases and J shed 10 bases, with 13 bases lying between them. Germline V gives CDR1 MNHEY, CDR2 SVGEGT. CDR3 in amino acids: CASSYSLPGGEQFF. The CDR3 coding sequence is TGTGCCAGCAGTTACTCCCTGCCTGGGGGCGAGCAGTTCTTC.